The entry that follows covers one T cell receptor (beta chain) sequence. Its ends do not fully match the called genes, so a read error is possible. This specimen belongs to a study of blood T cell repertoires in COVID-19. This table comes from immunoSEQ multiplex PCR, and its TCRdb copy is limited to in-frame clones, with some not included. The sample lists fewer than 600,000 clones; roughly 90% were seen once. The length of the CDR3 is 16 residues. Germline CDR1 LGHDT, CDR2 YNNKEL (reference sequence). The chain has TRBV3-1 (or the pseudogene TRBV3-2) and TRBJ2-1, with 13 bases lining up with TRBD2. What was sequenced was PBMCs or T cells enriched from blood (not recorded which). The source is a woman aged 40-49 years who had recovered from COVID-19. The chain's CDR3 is CASSQASLTGTSGKIF. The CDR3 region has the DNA TGTGCCAGCAGCCAAGCTTCCCTCACCGGGACTAGCGGGAAAATCTTC.